Listed here are 31 T cell receptor beta chains from one sample, sequenced in a study of cytomegalovirus exposure and HLA in healthy donors. The PCR made use of 60 Vbeta and 13 Jbeta primers. Generated by immunoSEQ multiplex PCR, the TCRdb table keeps only in-frame clones and is missing some. The sample yields a few hundred thousand clones, about 90% seen once. Sequencing input: PBMCs. The receptors were sampled from a girl aged 2 to 9 in good health and CMV-seronegative.

CDR3 sequence (DNA): TGTGCCAGCAGCCGGGGGACTAGCGACTACAATGAGCAGTTCTTC. It codes for CASSRGTSDYNEQFF. This sequence joins TRBV5-5 and TRBJ2-1; TRBD2 matches 10 bases. After removal of 4 bases from V and 3 bases from J, the junction contained 4 bases not matched to a gene. This CDR3 is built from 15 residues. Looked up from germline, CDR1 is SGHKS and CDR2 is YYEKEE (reference sequence).

The J gene is TRBJ1-5, the V gene TRBV19; maybe TRBD1 (5 bases). Germline CDR1 and CDR2: LNHDA and SQIVND (reference sequence). V was trimmed by 3 bases and J by 4 bases, leaving 16 bases between them. The CDR3 contains 16 residues. DNA of the CDR3: TGTGCCAGTAGTATTCCTTTCGGGGGTGCGAATCAGCCCCAGCATTTT. It specifies CASSIPFGGANQPQHF.

With respect to this clone: The junction differs from germline at one of its ends, possibly a read error. This chain links TRBV7-9 with TRBJ1-1; 7 bases line up with TRBD1. The CDR3 length is 13 residues. Germline V gene data show CDR1 as SEHNR and CDR2 as FQNEAQ (reference sequence). CDR3 region: CSSSDQGGTEAFF. The CDR3 DNA is TGTTCCAGCAGCGATCAGGGGGGCACTGAAGCTTTCTTT.

The chain couples TRBV5-5 to TRBJ1-1; unclear D gene. Trimming stripped 6 bases from V and 0 bases from J, with 15 bases between. This CDR3 region has 15 residues. Germline V gives CDR1 SGHKS, CDR2 YYEKEE (reference sequence). CDR3 bases: TGTGCCAGCACGTCCGAATACTTTATGAACACTGAAGCTTTCTTT. It encodes CASTSEYFMNTEAFF.

V usage is TRBV18 and J usage is TRBJ1-5; possibly TRBD1 for D (5 bases). Germline V gene lookup returns CDR1 KGHSH and CDR2 LQKENI. The germline V and J ends were trimmed by 3 bases and 0 bases, with 9 bases remaining between them. CDR3 length equals 15 residues. CDR3 residues: CASSPDSVSNQPQHF. The CDR3 DNA follows: TGTGCCAGCTCACCTGACAGCGTTAGCAATCAGCCCCAGCATTTT.

The chain has TRBV10-2 and TRBJ2-7; 13 nucleotides line up with TRBD2. Germline CDR1 is WSHSY and CDR2 is SAAADI. CDR3 size: 16 residues. Trimming at V came to 4 bases and at J to 2 bases, leaving 5 bases not matched to a gene. In DNA, the CDR3 is TGCGCCAGCAGTGGGAGACTAGCGGGAGGCCCCTACGAGCAGTACTTC. This sequence encodes CASSGRLAGGPYEQYF.

The chain links TRBV5-1 to TRBJ2-2, with D possibly matching TRBD2 (5 bases). Germline loops: CDR1 SGHRS, CDR2 YFSETQ. V lost 5 bases and J 0 bases, leaving 8 bases between the germline ends. This CDR3 contains 14 residues. The CDR3 DNA reads as TGCGCCAGCAGTATCGGGGCGAACACCGGGGAGCTGTTTTTT. Its translation is CASSIGANTGELFF.

This chain joins TRBV6-1 and TRBJ2-7; D is unresolved. CDR1 and CDR2 from the germline V gene are MNHNS and SASEGT. V was cut by 3 bases and J by 1 base, with 10 bases left in between. The CDR3 has 14 amino acids. The CDR3 sequence is CASSDRFISYEQYF. The CDR3 coding sequence is TGTGCCAGCAGTGACAGGTTCATTTCCTACGAGCAGTACTTC.

The chain has TRBV30 and TRBJ2-1, with 11 bases that match TRBD2. The V gene end was trimmed by 1 base and the J gene end by 1 base; junction bases not matched to a gene: 6. This CDR3 comprises 17 residues. Germline V CDR1 and CDR2: GTSNPN, SVGIG (reference sequence). CDR3 nucleotide sequence: TGTGCCTGGAGTGGCCCTAGCGGGAGGTCTTCCTACAATGAGCAGTTCTTC. This sequence encodes CAWSGPSGRSSYNEQFF.

The chain couples TRBV15 to TRBJ2-1; D might be TRBD2 (5 bases). V lost 8 bases, J lost 7 bases, and 15 bases lay in between. The CDR3 extends over 13 amino acids. Germline-derived CDR1 and CDR2 are LNHNV and YYDKDF (reference sequence). The CDR3 sequence is CATSLLVQNEQFF. CDR3 sequence (DNA): TGTGCCACCTCTCTACTAGTTCAAAATGAGCAGTTCTTC.

V is TRBV5-1 and J is TRBJ2-7; TRBD1 might be the D (6 bases). The CDR3 spans 14 residues. CDR1 is SGHRS, CDR2 YFSETQ, per germline. The V end was cut by 6 bases, the J end by 5 bases, with 18 bases between. The CDR3 is CASKPFDGGHEQYF. Here the CDR3 DNA reads TGCGCCAGCAAACCCTTTGATGGGGGCCACGAGCAGTACTTC.

Only one count was recorded for this clone. The J gene is TRBJ1-1, the V gene TRBV6-1, with 10 bases lining up with TRBD1. The junction had 5 bases not matched to a gene; V was cut back by 6 bases and J by 4 bases. Looked up from germline, CDR1 is MNHNS and CDR2 is SASEGT. The CDR3 has 14 amino acids. CDR3 sequence reads: CASRPTGGGTEAFF. CDR3 nucleotide sequence: TGTGCCAGCAGACCGACAGGGGGCGGCACTGAAGCTTTCTTT.

This chain links TRBV30 with TRBJ2-5; 11 bases line up with TRBD2. The J call is in doubt because the DNA end fits TRBJ2-7 better. CDR1 is GTSNPN, CDR2 SVGIG, per germline (reference sequence). The length of the CDR3 is 16 residues. The CDR3 region has the DNA TGTGCCTGGAGGGGTCTAGCGGGGGGCTACTCCTACGAGCAGTACTTC. Translating it yields CAWRGLAGGYSYEQYF.

In the case of this clone: The germline gene is not matched at one end of the junction; a read error may be the cause. The genes are TRBV7-9 and TRBJ1-2; D may be TRBD1 (5 bases). The CDR3 contains 14 residues. Germline V gives CDR1 SEHNR, CDR2 FQNEAQ (reference sequence). The CDR3 nucleotides read TGTTCCAGCAGCTTTGGGGCCCGGGACTATGGCTACACCTTC. As protein: CSSSFGARDYGYTF.

V is TRBV15 and J is TRBJ1-3; possible D gene TRBD1, 6 bases. The V gene's germline CDR1 is LNHNV and CDR2 YYDKDF (reference sequence). The V and J ends lost 1 base and 1 base respectively, with 8 bases between them. This CDR3 spans 15 amino acids. In nucleotides, the CDR3 is TGTGCCACCAGCAGAGGCAGGGGTTCTGGAAACACCATATATTTT. It translates to CATSRGRGSGNTIYF. Supplemented by reference TRBV15 and TRBJ1-3, the full variable domain reads DAMVIQNPRYQVTQFGKPVTLSCSQTLNHNVMYWYQQKSSQAPKLLFHYYDKDFNNEADTPDNFQSRRPNTSFCFLDIRSPGLGDTAMYLCATSRGRGSGNTIYFGEGSWLTVV.

The chain recombines TRBV6-5 with TRBJ2-3, with D perhaps matching TRBD2 (5 bases). Trimming shortened V by 4 bases and J by 6 bases, and 5 bases separated the two germline ends. The CDR3 is 11 amino acids. Looked up from germline, CDR1 is MNHEY and CDR2 is SVGAGI. The CDR3 loop reads CASSWEDTQYF. The DNA for the CDR3 is TGTGCCAGCAGTTGGGAGGATACGCAGTATTTT.

To note about this clone: Other DNA sequences in the sample encode the same CDR3. V gene TRBV10-1 combines with J gene TRBJ2-7; maybe TRBD1 (5 bases). The germline V and J ends were trimmed by 2 bases and 0 bases, with 5 bases remaining between them. Germline V gene data show CDR1 as WNHNN and CDR2 as SYGVQD (reference sequence). This CDR3 region has 13 residues. CDR3 nucleotides: TGCGCCAGCAGTGAGCAGGGCTCCTACGAGCAGTACTTC. This translates into CASSEQGSYEQYF.

This clone is a singleton in its sample. The chain is built from TRBV6-1 and TRBJ2-3, with D possibly TRBD2 on 5 matching bases. The CDR3 totals 14 residues. Between the trimmed V and J ends, which lost 5 bases and 4 bases, there was a span of 13 bases. Germline V CDR1 and CDR2: MNHNS, SASEGT. CDR3 region: CASSLYMGADTQYF. The CDR3, as DNA: TGTGCCAGCAGTCTCTACATGGGAGCAGATACGCAGTATTTT.

The chain has TRBV5-1 and TRBJ2-5; TRBD1 agrees at 7 bases. Near its end, the DNA agrees better with TRBJ2-7, so the J call may be wrong. This CDR3 region has 17 residues. CDR1 and CDR2 (germline): SGHRS, YFSETQ. The CDR3 sequence is CASSHPRQGSSSYEQYF. The CDR3 DNA follows: TGCGCCAGCAGCCACCCCCGACAGGGATCGAGCTCCTACGAGCAGTACTTC.

The chain uses TRBV19 and TRBJ1-4; a weak D match, TRBD1 (6 bases). Germline CDR1 and CDR2: LNHDA and SQIVND (reference sequence). V was shortened by 2 bases and J by 0 bases, with 7 bases between the two germline ends. The CDR3 length is 15 residues. CDR3 protein: CASSIRTATNEKLFF. Written as DNA, the CDR3 is TGTGCCAGTAGTATACGGACAGCAACTAATGAAAAACTGTTTTTT.

The chain couples TRBV5-8 to TRBJ1-2; possibly TRBD1 for D (6 bases). The CDR3 loop spans 14 amino acids. V shed 4 bases and J shed 5 bases, with 15 bases lying between them. Germline lookup yields CDR1 SGHTS and CDR2 YDEGEE. CDR3 protein: CASSIPGQRYGYTF. In DNA form, the CDR3 reads TGTGCCAGCAGCATCCCCGGACAGCGATATGGCTACACCTTC.

This clone occurred once. The rearrangement uses TRBV28 and TRBJ2-7; perhaps TRBD1 as D (5 bases). V was pared by 2 bases and J by 2 bases, with 10 bases between. This CDR3 region has 14 residues. In germline, CDR1 is MDHEN, CDR2 SYDVKM. For the CDR3, the DNA is TGTGCCAGCAGTTTAAGGGCAGGGACCTACGAGCAGTACTTC. It translates to CASSLRAGTYEQYF.

This chain links TRBV27 with TRBJ1-1, with D perhaps TRBD1 (6 bases). Germline CDR1 reads MNHEY; CDR2 reads SMNVEV (reference sequence). V was clipped by 5 bases and J by 5 bases, with 18 bases between them. The CDR3 runs 15 residues. The CDR3 region has the DNA TGTGCCAGCAGTGGCCCCGGGGGGCCGGGGACTGAAGCTTTCTTT. It translates to CASSGPGGPGTEAFF.

V is TRBV27 and J is TRBJ2-3; D may be TRBD2 (7 bases). Trimming pared 5 bases from V and 0 bases from J, leaving 24 bases between. Germline V gives CDR1 MNHEY, CDR2 SMNVEV (reference sequence). This CDR3 comprises 19 residues. CDR3 loop: CASSPWGGTGGSSTDTQYF. Written as DNA, the CDR3 is TGTGCCAGCAGTCCCTGGGGGGGGACCGGGGGCTCTAGCACAGATACGCAGTATTTT.

V gene TRBV9 combines with J gene TRBJ2-3, with D possibly TRBD2 on 5 matching bases. Germline V lookup: CDR1 SGDLS, CDR2 YYNGEE. Trimming stripped 0 bases from V and 1 base from J, with 9 bases between. CDR3 length equals 15 residues. The DNA for the CDR3 is TGTGCCAGCAGCGTAGGAGACGGGGGCACAGATACGCAGTATTTT. Its translation: CASSVGDGGTDTQYF.

This clone turned up a few times. The rearrangement uses TRBV6-1 and TRBJ2-4, with 7 bases fitting TRBD1. CDR1 is MNHNS, CDR2 SASEGT, per germline. With V trimmed by 8 bases and J by 8 bases, 12 bases remained unmatched. The CDR3 length is 14 residues. The CDR3 reads CASGVTGKGDIQYF. CDR3 in DNA: TGTGCCAGCGGGGTGACAGGGAAGGGGGACATTCAGTACTTC.

The chain employs TRBV20-1 and TRBJ2-5; D is undetermined. The CDR3 runs to 10 residues. The V end lost 1 base, the J end lost 10 bases, and 7 bases lay between the germline ends. CDR1 is DFQATT, CDR2 SNEGSKA, per germline (reference sequence). CDR3: CSARGSFQYF. The CDR3 DNA follows: TGCAGTGCTAGAGGTAGTTTCCAGTACTTC.

The gene calls are TRBV30 and TRBJ2-5, with D possibly TRBD2 on 7 matching bases. The CDR3 has 13 amino acids. Trimming took off 8 bases at V and 4 bases at J, with 17 bases between the two ends. Germline loops: CDR1 GTSNPN, CDR2 SVGIG (reference sequence). CDR3 region: CAAPGGAGETQYF. The CDR3 bases are TGTGCCGCCCCGGGGGGCGCCGGAGAGACCCAGTACTTC.

This rearrangement joins TRBV27 to TRBJ2-5, with D possibly TRBD1 on 6 matching bases. The J call may be incorrect, as the DNA end agrees better with TRBJ2-7. Germline V gene sequence: CDR1 MNHEY, CDR2 SMNVEV (reference sequence). The CDR3 extends over 16 amino acids. This chain's CDR3 is CASRAGTPYTPYEQYF. Written as DNA, the CDR3 is TGTGCCAGCAGAGCCGGGACACCATATACCCCCTACGAGCAGTACTTC.

V gene TRBV7-2 combines with J gene TRBJ1-2; D call uncertain. Germline values: CDR1 SGHTA, CDR2 FQGNSA. The CDR3 covers 11 residues. V shed 5 bases and J shed 7 bases, with 8 bases lying between them. CDR3 DNA: TGTGCCAGCAGCGCTCCGGGTGGCTACACCTTC. Protein: CASSAPGGYTF.

This clone was seen once. The chain uses TRBV7-9 and TRBJ2-7; the D gene is possibly TRBD2 (6 bases). CDR3 size: 16 residues. The germline V and J ends were trimmed by 4 bases and 0 bases, with 16 bases remaining between them. Germline V lookup: CDR1 SEHNR, CDR2 FQNEAQ (reference sequence). The CDR3 nucleotides are TGTGCCAGCAGCTCAAAGTGGGGGGAAATCTCCTACGAGCAGTACTTC. The encoded protein is CASSSKWGEISYEQYF.